Below, one TCR beta chain is given with its context. There is no known antigen for this receptor. No much larger clone is present one base from it, and per-base qualities are unavailable. The sample is drawn from a study of T cell responses to AZD1222 COVID-19 vaccine (dated by TCRdb to 2020 to 2023). Broadly, across the study: Because spike-specific TCR depth and breadth did not differ between the two schedules, AZD1222 recipients who got a second dose at roughly 4 weeks were pooled with those who got a second dose at roughly 12 weeks. A total of about 230 trial participants underwent TCR sequencing, of whom some 210 received two doses of AZD1222 and approximately 25 received two doses of the MenACWY control vaccine. Trial participants were enrolled by age into 18-55, 56-69 and 70-plus year subgroups, with 148, 28 and 57 TCR-sequenced participants respectively.

The CDR3 regions of human TCRbeta chains were analyzed by immunosequencing. Per the original workflow: TCRs in the repertoires were matched against a reference library of SARS-CoV-2-specific TCRs that had been generated with the MIRA antigen-specificity platform. Breadth was defined as the fraction of unique TCRs that were SARS-CoV-2-associated. Depth was defined as the fraction of total T cells that were SARS-CoV-2-associated. Using the MIRA data, each spike-specific TCR was assigned both to the spike region to which the TCR was reactive and to a CD4 or CD8 class. Log10-transformed breadth and depth values were compared by one-way ANOVA with Sidak's multiple comparisons tests. Not all clones reach the TCRdb copy of this immuneACCESS table, which keeps in-frame sequences only. Checked studies attribute under half of the gap to unresolved V genes and leave the rest unexplained. V and J calls and clone size follow that table, whereas D and trimming were derived from the DNA. This sample comprises about 60,000 clones, 84% of them detected only once. Around 7.5% of the sample rests with the top ten.

Overall study results and their limits: The 56-69-year group was small, and its depth increase did not reach significance, likely because of low power. Nearly half of unique spike-specific TCRs reportedly recognized epitopes outside regions mutated in the B.1.351 and B.1.1.7 variants. After two AZD1222 doses, both the breadth and the depth of spike-specific TCRs were significantly higher than at day 0 and than in MenACWY recipients. Participants were mostly white British, with more females than males. The authors suggested clonal diversity may have been underestimated. Conclusions about previously exposed vaccinees are limited because only a handful of AZD1222 recipients were SARS-CoV-2 seropositive at baseline. Because no samples from the day 14 peak response were available, repertoires could be characterized only after the peak T cell response. Vaccine-associated CD4 TCRs spanned the whole spike protein, with dominant responses in regions 160-218 and 743-854.

Including the terminal cysteine and phenylalanine, the CDR3 comprises 13 residues. The kept DNA is CDR3 alone, 39 bases in frame from the first base. Via the germline V gene (reference sequence), CDR1 is LNHDA and CDR2 SQIVND. V is reduced by 7 bases and J by 6 bases, leaving a spacing of 13 bases between them. Read against the paper, the sample's time point label means: baseline before first vaccination. Samples from vaccinated people were obtained from the UK trials COV001 and COV002, which included a single-blind randomized controlled phase 2/3 trial of AZD1222 (ChAdOx1 nCoV-19) in healthy adults. Trial participant PBMC samples were collected at day 0 and day 28 after the second dose for TCRbeta chain sequencing.

The receptor chain draws on TRBV19 and TRBJ2-1, with TRBD1 perhaps the D gene, on 5 matching bases. This TCR was sampled from an adult in good health. The source material was peripheral blood, sampled on day 0 of AZD1222 vaccination. This receptor carries the CDR3 CASKGQGGNEQFF. The nucleotide sequence is TGTGCCAGTAAGGGCCAGGGTGGCAATGAGCAGTTCTTC. Full variable domain (CDR3 extended with the reference TRBV19 and TRBJ2-1 proteins): DGGITQSPKYLFRKEGQNVTLSCEQNLNHDAMYWYRQDPGQGLRLIYYSQIVNDFQKGDIAEGYSVSREKKESFPLTVTSAQKNPTAFYLCASKGQGGNEQFFGPGTRLTVL.